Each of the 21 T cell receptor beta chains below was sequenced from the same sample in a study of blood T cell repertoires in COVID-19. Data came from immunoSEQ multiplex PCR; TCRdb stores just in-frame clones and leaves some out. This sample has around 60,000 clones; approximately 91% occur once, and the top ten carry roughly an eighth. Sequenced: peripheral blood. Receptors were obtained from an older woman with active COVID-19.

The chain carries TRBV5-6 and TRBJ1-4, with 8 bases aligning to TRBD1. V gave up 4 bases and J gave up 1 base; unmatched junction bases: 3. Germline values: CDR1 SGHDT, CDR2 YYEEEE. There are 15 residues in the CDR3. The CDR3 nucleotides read TGTGCCAGCAGCCCTGGACAGGGAACTAATGAAAAACTGTTTTTT. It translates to CASSPGQGTNEKLFF.

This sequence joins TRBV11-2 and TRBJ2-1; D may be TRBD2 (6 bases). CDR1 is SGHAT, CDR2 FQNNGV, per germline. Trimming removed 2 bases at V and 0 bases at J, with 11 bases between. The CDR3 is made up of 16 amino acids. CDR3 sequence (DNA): TGTGCCAGCAGCTTACTATTAGCGGTCTCCTACAATGAGCAGTTCTTC. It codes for CASSLLLAVSYNEQFF.

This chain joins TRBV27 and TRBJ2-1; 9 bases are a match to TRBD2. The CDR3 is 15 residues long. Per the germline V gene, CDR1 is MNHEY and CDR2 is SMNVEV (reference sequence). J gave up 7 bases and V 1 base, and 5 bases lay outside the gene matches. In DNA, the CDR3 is TGTGCCAGCAGTTTATTGCTAGCGGGGAGGAATGAGCAGTTCTTC. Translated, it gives CASSLLLAGRNEQFF.

The CDR3 sequence: CASSVSGTGYGYTF. In DNA form, the CDR3 reads TGTGCCAGCAGTGTTTCAGGGACAGGCTATGGCTACACCTTC. The chain employs TRBV6-4 and TRBJ1-2; TRBD1 matches 8 bases. Germline values: CDR1 MRHNA, CDR2 SNTAGT. With 4 bases clipped from V and 4 bases from J, the junction kept 5 bases outside the gene matches. The CDR3 has 14 amino acids.

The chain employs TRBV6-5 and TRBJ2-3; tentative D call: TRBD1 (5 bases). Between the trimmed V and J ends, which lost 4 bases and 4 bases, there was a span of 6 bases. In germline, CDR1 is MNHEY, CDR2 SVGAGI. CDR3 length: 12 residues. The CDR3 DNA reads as TGTGCCAGCAGTTGGGGCGCAGATACGCAGTATTTT. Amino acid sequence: CASSWGADTQYF.

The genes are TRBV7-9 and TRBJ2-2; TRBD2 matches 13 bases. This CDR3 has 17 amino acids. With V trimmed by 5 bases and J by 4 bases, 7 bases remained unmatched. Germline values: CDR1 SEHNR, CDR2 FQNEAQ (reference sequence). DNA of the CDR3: TGTGCCAGCAGCCCTAGGGGGACTAGCGGGGTCACCGGGGAGCTGTTTTTT. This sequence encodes CASSPRGTSGVTGELFF.

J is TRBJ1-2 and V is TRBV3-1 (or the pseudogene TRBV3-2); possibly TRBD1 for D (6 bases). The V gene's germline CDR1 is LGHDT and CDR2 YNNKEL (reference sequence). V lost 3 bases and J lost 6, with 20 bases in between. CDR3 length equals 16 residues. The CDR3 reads CASSHHGGGQSNGYTF. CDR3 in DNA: TGTGCCAGCAGCCACCACGGAGGTGGACAGAGTAATGGCTACACCTTC.

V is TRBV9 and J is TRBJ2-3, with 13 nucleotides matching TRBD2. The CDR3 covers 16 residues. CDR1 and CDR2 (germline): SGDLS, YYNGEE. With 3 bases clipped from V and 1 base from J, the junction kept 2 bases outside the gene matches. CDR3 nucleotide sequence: TGTGCCAGCAGCGGGACTAGCGGGGGTGGCACAGATACGCAGTATTTT. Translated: CASSGTSGGGTDTQYF.

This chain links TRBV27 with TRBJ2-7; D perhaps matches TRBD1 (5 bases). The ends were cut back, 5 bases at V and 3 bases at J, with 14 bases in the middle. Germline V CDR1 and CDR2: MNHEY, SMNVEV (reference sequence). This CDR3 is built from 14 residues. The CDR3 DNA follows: TGTGCCAGCAGTCCCCGACAGACCAACTACGAGCAGTACTTC. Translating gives CASSPRQTNYEQYF.

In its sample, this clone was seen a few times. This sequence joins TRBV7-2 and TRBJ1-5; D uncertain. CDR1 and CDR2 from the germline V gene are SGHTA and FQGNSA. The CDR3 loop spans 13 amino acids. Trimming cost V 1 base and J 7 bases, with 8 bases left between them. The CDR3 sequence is CASSLEGGQPQHF. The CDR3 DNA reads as TGTGCCAGCAGCTTAGAAGGAGGGCAGCCCCAGCATTTT.

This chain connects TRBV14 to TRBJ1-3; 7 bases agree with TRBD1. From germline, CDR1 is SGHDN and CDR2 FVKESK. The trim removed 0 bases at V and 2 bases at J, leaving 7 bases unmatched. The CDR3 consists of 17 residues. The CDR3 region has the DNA TGTGCCAGCAGCCAAGATAAGGGGGCAACTACTGGAAACACCATATATTTT. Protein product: CASSQDKGATTGNTIYF.

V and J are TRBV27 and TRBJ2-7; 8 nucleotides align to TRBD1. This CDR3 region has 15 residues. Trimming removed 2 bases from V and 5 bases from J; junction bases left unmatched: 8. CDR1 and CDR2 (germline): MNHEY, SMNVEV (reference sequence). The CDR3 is CASSLQGAPGNEQYF. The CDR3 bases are TGTGCCAGCAGTTTACAGGGGGCGCCGGGGAACGAGCAGTACTTC.

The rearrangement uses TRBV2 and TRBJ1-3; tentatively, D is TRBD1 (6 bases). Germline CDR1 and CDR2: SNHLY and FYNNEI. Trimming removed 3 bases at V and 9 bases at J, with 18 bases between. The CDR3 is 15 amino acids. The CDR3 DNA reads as TGTGCCAGCAGTGAGACTTTCTGGGGGCGGTCCACCATATATTTT. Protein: CASSETFWGRSTIYF. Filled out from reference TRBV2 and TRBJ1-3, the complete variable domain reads EPEVTQTPSHQVTQMGQEVILRCVPISNHLYFYWYRQILGQKVEFLVSFYNNEISEKSEIFDDQFSVERPDGSNFTLKIRSTKLEDSAMYFCASSETFWGRSTIYFGEGSWLTVV.

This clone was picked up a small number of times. Written as DNA, the CDR3 is TGTGCCAGTAGTTTTGAACAGGGAGACTACGAGCAGTACTTC. This translates into CASSFEQGDYEQYF. This chain joins TRBV19 and TRBJ2-7; possible D gene TRBD1, 6 bases. V lost 5 bases, J lost 3 bases, and 14 bases lay in between. The CDR3 is 14 residues long. Germline V CDR1 and CDR2: LNHDA, SQIVND (reference sequence).

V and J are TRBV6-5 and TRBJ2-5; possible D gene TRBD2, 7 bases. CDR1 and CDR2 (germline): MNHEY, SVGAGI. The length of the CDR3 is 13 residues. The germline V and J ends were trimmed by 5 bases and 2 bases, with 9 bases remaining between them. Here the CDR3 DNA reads TGTGCCAGCAGTAGGGGGGGGCAAGAGACCCAGTACTTC. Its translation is CASSRGGQETQYF.

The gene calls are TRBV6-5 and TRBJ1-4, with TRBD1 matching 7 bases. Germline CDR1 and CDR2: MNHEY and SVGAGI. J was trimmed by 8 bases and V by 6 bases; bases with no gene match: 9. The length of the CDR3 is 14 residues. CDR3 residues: CASRGQATWEKLFF. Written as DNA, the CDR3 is TGTGCCAGCAGAGGACAGGCGACGTGGGAAAAACTGTTTTTT.

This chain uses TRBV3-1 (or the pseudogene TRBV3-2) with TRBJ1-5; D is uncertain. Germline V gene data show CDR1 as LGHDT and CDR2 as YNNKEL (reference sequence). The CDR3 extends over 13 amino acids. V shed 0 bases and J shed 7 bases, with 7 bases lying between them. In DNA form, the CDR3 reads TGTGCCAGCAGCCAAGATAGACAACAGCCCCAGCATTTT. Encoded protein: CASSQDRQQPQHF.

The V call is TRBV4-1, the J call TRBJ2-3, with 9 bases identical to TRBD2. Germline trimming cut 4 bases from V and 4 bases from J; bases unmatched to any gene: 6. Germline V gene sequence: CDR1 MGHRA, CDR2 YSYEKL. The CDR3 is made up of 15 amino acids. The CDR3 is CASSPLGTSSDTQYF. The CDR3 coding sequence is TGCGCCAGCAGCCCACTAGGGACTAGCTCAGATACGCAGTATTTT.

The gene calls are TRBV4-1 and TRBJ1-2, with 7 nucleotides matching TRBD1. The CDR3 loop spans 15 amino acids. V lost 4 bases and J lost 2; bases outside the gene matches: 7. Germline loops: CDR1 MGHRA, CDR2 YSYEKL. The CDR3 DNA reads TGCGCCAGCAGCCCACAGGGACAGCTGAACTATGGCTACACCTTC. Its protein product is CASSPQGQLNYGYTF.

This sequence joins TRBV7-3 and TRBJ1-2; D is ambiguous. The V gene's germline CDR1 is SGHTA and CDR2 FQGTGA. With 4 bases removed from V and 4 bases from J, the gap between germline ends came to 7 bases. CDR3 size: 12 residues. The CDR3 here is CASSSRLYGYTF. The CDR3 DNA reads TGTGCCAGCAGCTCCAGACTCTATGGCTACACCTTC.

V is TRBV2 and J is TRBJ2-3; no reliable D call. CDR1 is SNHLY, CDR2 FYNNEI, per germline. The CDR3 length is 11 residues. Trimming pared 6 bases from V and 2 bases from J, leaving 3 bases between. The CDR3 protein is CASRYTDTQYF. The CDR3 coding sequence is TGTGCCAGCAGGTACACAGATACGCAGTATTTT.